Listed here are 2 T cell receptor beta chains from one sample, sequenced in a study of cytomegalovirus exposure and HLA in healthy donors (dated by TCRdb to the late 2010s). Libraries were made using the immunoSEQ multiplex PCR assay. The multiplex PCR relied on a mix of 60 forward primers for TCR Vbeta segments and 13 reverse primers for TCR Jbeta segments. Sourced from immuneACCESS, this table was stored by TCRdb with only in-frame sequences that have V and J called. A share of the clones is absent; for the studies checked, an unresolved V gene accounts for under half, and the remainder has no known explanation. Across this sample there are more than 85,000 clones, with about 76% seen only once. The ten biggest clones cover around a tenth of the sample. Sequenced sample: PBMCs. The source is a man aged 25 to 40 in good health and CMV-seropositive.

The chain combines TRBV5-1 with TRBJ1-2; TRBD1 is a possible D gene (5 bases). Germline CDR1 reads SGHRS; CDR2 reads YFSETQ. There are 14 residues in the CDR3. V lost 5 bases, J lost 4 bases, and 15 bases lay in between. The CDR3 nucleotides read TGCGCCAGCAGGAGCCCTGGGGCCCGCTATGGCTACACCTTC. It specifies CASRSPGARYGYTF. The variable domain in full, with the rest retrieved from reference TRBV5-1 and TRBJ1-2, is KAGVTQTPRYLIKTRGQQVTLSCSPISGHRSVSWYQQTPGQGLQFLFEYFSETQRNKGNFPGRFSGRQFSNSRSEMNVSTLELGDSALYLCASRSPGARYGYTFGSGTRLTVV.

This chain connects TRBV1 to TRBJ2-2; the table's D call, TRBD2, has no DNA check behind it. TRBV1 is recorded as a pseudogene. The CDR3 has 16 residues. The CDR3 reads CTSSHSSGGGTGELFF. In nucleotides, the CDR3 is TGCACCAGCAGCCATAGCAGCGGGGGGGGTACCGGGGAGCTGTTTTTT.